Below are 24 T cell receptor beta chains sequenced from a single sample in a study of T-cell memory formation after mild COVID-19. TCRdb reprocessed the 5' RACE reads with MiXCR, giving one entry per CDR3 protein. The sample gives some 210,000 distinct CDR3 sequences, around 16% of which show up once; 2% to 2.5% is in the top ten. Material: PBMCs or a T cell subset sorted from them (not recorded which). The receptor source for this set is an adult woman who had mild COVID-19 (a few samples of this study predate the infection). Cell type and time point are not known.

The chain combines TRBV2 with TRBJ2-4, with 9 nucleotides matching TRBD1. The CDR3 is 13 amino acids. With V trimmed by 6 bases and J by 9 bases, 6 bases remained unmatched. CDR1 is SNHLY and CDR2 is FYNNEI in the germline V gene. The CDR3 region is CASSGDREIIQYF. CDR3 DNA: TGTGCCAGCAGCGGGGACAGGGAGATCATTCAGTACTTC.

The CDR3 DNA reads as TGTGCCACCAGTGATTTGCGTGGGGGTAACGCAGATACGCAGTATTTT. Translating gives CATSDLRGGNADTQYF. The chain recombines TRBV24-1 with TRBJ2-3, with D perhaps being TRBD1 or TRBD2 (5 bases each). This CDR3 comprises 16 residues. Trimming cost V 0 bases and J 4 bases, with 13 bases left between them. The V gene's germline CDR1 is KGHDR and CDR2 SFDVKD.

V gene TRBV7-9 combines with J gene TRBJ1-6; 9 bases agree with TRBD1. V lost 3 bases and J lost 6; bases outside the gene matches: 6. CDR3 length: 16 residues. Germline V lookup: CDR1 SEHNR, CDR2 FQNEAQ (reference sequence). The DNA of the CDR3 is TGTGCCAGCAGCTTCGGAGGACAGGGGAGTAATTCACCCCTCCACTTT. Translated, it gives CASSFGGQGSNSPLHF.

This clonotype was observed a few times. V and J are TRBV12-3 or TRBV12-4 and TRBJ2-3; D is uncertain. CDR3 length equals 13 residues. Between the trimmed V and J ends, which lost 3 bases and 3 bases, there was a span of 7 bases. The CDR3 DNA is TGTGCCAGCAGTTTTGGAAGAACAGATACGCAGTATTTT. Translated: CASSFGRTDTQYF.

This clonotype came up a few times. The V and J genes are TRBV3-1 and TRBJ2-7; D is unclear. Germline lookup yields CDR1 LGHDT and CDR2 YNNKEL (reference sequence). Trimming removed 2 bases from V and 3 bases from J, with 8 bases in between. This CDR3 is built from 13 residues. This CDR3 is CASSQPGSYEQYF. The CDR3 DNA is TGTGCCAGCAGCCAACCGGGCAGCTACGAGCAGTACTTC.

The chain couples TRBV20-1 to TRBJ1-5; D call uncertain. Germline loops: CDR1 DFQATT, CDR2 SNEGSKA (reference sequence). Trimming pared 0 bases from V and 3 bases from J, leaving 6 bases between. The CDR3 loop spans 13 amino acids. The CDR3 sequence: CSARDDPNQPQHF. CDR3 sequence (DNA): TGCAGTGCTAGAGATGACCCCAATCAGCCCCAGCATTTT.

V gene TRBV7-3 combines with J gene TRBJ1-1, with D unclear. The germline CDR1 and CDR2 sequences are SGHTA and FQGTGA. The length of the CDR3 is 14 residues. V lost 0 bases and J lost 1, with 6 bases in between. DNA of the CDR3: TGTGCCAGCAGCTTAACCGGGCCGAACACTGAAGCTTTCTTT. Protein sequence: CASSLTGPNTEAFF. The full variable domain, its missing parts supplied by reference TRBV7-3 and TRBJ1-1, is GAGVSQTPSNKVTEKGKYVELRCDPISGHTALYWYRQSLGQGPEFLIYFQGTGAADDSGLPNDRFFAVRPEGSVSTLKIQRTERGDSAVYLCASSLTGPNTEAFFGQGTRLTVV.

This CDR3 is CASSARDSSNEKLFF. DNA for the CDR3: TGTGCCAGCAGCGCTAGGGACAGCTCTAATGAAAAACTGTTTTTT. J is TRBJ1-4 and V is TRBV9; 7 nucleotides match TRBD1. The CDR3 is 15 amino acids. Trimming took 3 bases from V and 3 from J; bases not matched to a gene: 5. Germline CDR1 SGDLS, CDR2 YYNGEE. Looking up the rest from reference TRBV9 and TRBJ1-4 gives the full variable domain: DSGVTQTPKHLITATGQRVTLRCSPRSGDLSVYWYQQSLDQGLQFLIQYYNGEERAKGNILERFSAQQFPDLHSELNLSSLELGDSALYFCASSARDSSNEKLFFGSGTQLSVL.

This chain uses TRBV4-2 with TRBJ2-5; TRBD2 matches at 10 bases. The germline V gene has CDR1 LGHNA and CDR2 YNFKEQ. The CDR3 length is 16 residues. Trimming removed 0 bases from V and 3 bases from J; junction bases left unmatched: 4. CDR3 protein: CASSQDRGLAKETQYF. CDR3 nucleotides: TGTGCCAGCAGCCAAGATCGGGGACTAGCGAAAGAGACCCAGTACTTC.

The rearrangement joins TRBV7-6 to TRBJ2-7, with TRBD1 matching 9 bases. V lost 3 bases and J lost 6; bases outside the gene matches: 6. The CDR3 spans 14 residues. CDR1 and CDR2 from the germline V gene are SGHVS and FNYEAQ. Here the CDR3 DNA reads TGTGCCAGCAGCTTTGGTGGACAGGGGTCCGAGCAGTACTTC. This sequence encodes CASSFGGQGSEQYF.

The rearrangement uses TRBV7-9 and TRBJ2-7; no firm D call. CDR3 length: 17 amino acids. Germline V gives CDR1 SEHNR, CDR2 FQNEAQ (reference sequence). V lost 3 bases to trimming and J lost 4 bases, with 22 bases between them. CDR3 amino acids: CASSFKGLTSSPYEQYF. The CDR3 DNA is TGTGCCAGCAGCTTTAAAGGGTTAACCAGTTCCCCTTACGAGCAGTACTTC.

This clonotype was picked up many times. V is TRBV7-8 and J is TRBJ2-1, with 8 bases matching TRBD1. This CDR3 spans 16 amino acids. The junction had 3 bases not matched to a gene; V was cut back by 1 base and J by 1 base. The V gene's germline CDR1 is SGHVS and CDR2 FQNEAQ. The CDR3 spells CASSLEGQVSYNEQFF. The CDR3 DNA sequence: TGTGCCAGCAGCTTAGAGGGACAGGTTTCCTACAATGAGCAGTTCTTC.

V usage is TRBV5-1 and J usage is TRBJ1-2; D possibly corresponds to TRBD1 (6 bases). CDR1 is SGHRS and CDR2 is YFSETQ in the germline V gene. The CDR3 is 14 residues long. Trimming stripped 5 bases from V and 4 bases from J, with 15 bases between. The CDR3 DNA follows: TGCGCCAGCAGGGGACGCGTGGACAGCTATGGCTACACCTTC. Translation: CASRGRVDSYGYTF.

The CDR3 DNA reads TGTGCCAGCAGCGAACTCGGGGGGCCCCGCTCTGGGGCCAACGTCCTGACTTTC. Translating it yields CASSELGGPRSGANVLTF. V usage is TRBV5-6 and J usage is TRBJ2-6, with a weak D call TRBD2 (7 bases). The CDR3 is made up of 18 amino acids. Germline V gene sequence: CDR1 SGHDT, CDR2 YYEEEE. V was cut by 4 bases and J by 0 bases, with 17 bases left in between. The entire variable domain, with the rest obtained from reference TRBV5-6 and TRBJ2-6, is as follows: DAGVTQSPTHLIKTRGQQVTLRCSPKSGHDTVSWYQQALGQGPQFIFQYYEEEERQRGNFPDRFSGHQFPNYSSELNVNALLLGDSALYLCASSELGGPRSGANVLTFGAGSRLTVL.

The chain carries TRBV3-1 and TRBJ2-1; 8 bases agree with TRBD1. Germline loops: CDR1 LGHDT, CDR2 YNNKEL (reference sequence). V was pared by 5 bases and J by 7 bases, with 10 bases of the junction left unmatched. This CDR3 has 15 amino acids. This CDR3 reads CASSSTWTGRNEQFF. CDR3 DNA sequence: TGTGCCAGCAGCAGCACATGGACAGGGAGGAATGAGCAGTTCTTC.

There are a few counts of this clonotype. This chain links TRBV6-2 or TRBV6-3 with TRBJ2-7, with TRBD2 matching 11 bases. Germline V lookup: CDR1 MNHEY, CDR2 SVGEGT. The V segment lost 6 bases and the J segment 7 bases; nucleotides outside the gene matches: 5. This CDR3 has 13 amino acids. The CDR3 bases are TGTGCCAGCAGACTAGCGGGAGTAAGAGAGCAGTACTTC. It translates to CASRLAGVREQYF.

This clonotype has a handful of counts. It is unclear where the CDR3 begins or ends on the DNA, so no DNA is shown, and the CDR3 is as TCRdb lists it. This rearrangement joins TRBV6-2 or TRBV6-3 to TRBJ2-2; the table assigns TRBD1, which was not confirmed against the DNA. Germline V gene lookup returns CDR1 MNHEY and CDR2 SVGEGT. The CDR3 has 18 amino acids, counting both end residues. CDR3: CASRTRGGGSRAGELFFF.

This clonotype showed up just a few times. This chain connects TRBV9 to TRBJ1-6, with D tentatively TRBD1 (5 bases). The CDR3 has 15 amino acids. CDR1 is SGDLS, CDR2 YYNGEE, per germline. V lost 2 bases to trimming and J lost 7 bases, with 13 bases between them. The CDR3 DNA is TGTGCCAGCAGCGTGAACCGGGACGGGAATTCACCCCTCCACTTT. Translation: CASSVNRDGNSPLHF.

This clonotype was detected only a few times. The chain has TRBV18 and TRBJ2-7, with 9 positions matching TRBD1. After removal of 3 bases from V and 3 bases from J, the junction contained 9 bases not matched to a gene. Per germline, CDR1 KGHSH and CDR2 LQKENI. The CDR3 is 16 residues long. CDR3 sequence: CASSPSTGTGNYEQYF. CDR3 bases: TGTGCCAGCTCACCTTCTACCGGGACAGGGAACTACGAGCAGTACTTC.

This clonotype has more than one count but fewer than ten. The J gene is TRBJ2-4, the V gene TRBV5-1; D gene ambiguous. Germline CDR1 is SGHRS and CDR2 is YFSETQ. The length of the CDR3 is 12 residues. Between the trimmed V and J ends, which lost 4 bases and 8 bases, there was a span of 10 bases. CDR3 DNA: TGCGCCAGCAGCCCCCCAGCAGACATTCAGTACTTC. This encodes CASSPPADIQYF.

This clonotype turned up a few times. The gene calls are TRBV15 and TRBJ2-5, with TRBD2 identical over 10 bases. Trimming at V came to 3 bases and at J to 4 bases, leaving 8 bases not matched to a gene. Germline V gene sequence: CDR1 LNHNV, CDR2 YYDKDF (reference sequence). This CDR3 has 16 amino acids. CDR3: CATSRESGGAGETQYF. CDR3 nucleotide sequence: TGTGCCACCAGCAGGGAGAGCGGGGGGGCCGGAGAGACCCAGTACTTC.

This clonotype was detected many times. The chain is built from TRBV4-2 and TRBJ2-7; D perhaps matches TRBD2 (6 bases). This CDR3 comprises 16 residues. Per germline, CDR1 LGHNA and CDR2 YNFKEQ. V gave up 1 base and J gave up 0 bases, with 13 bases separating them. The CDR3 is CASSQVGTAGSYEQYF. As DNA, the CDR3 is TGTGCCAGCAGCCAAGTAGGGACTGCGGGCTCCTACGAGCAGTACTTC.

In its sample, this clonotype was seen a few times. The V and J genes are TRBV30 and TRBJ2-7, with D maybe TRBD2 (5 bases). V lost 5 bases to trimming and J lost 6 bases, with 17 bases between them. The germline V gene encodes CDR1 GTSNPN and CDR2 SVGIG (reference sequence). CDR3 length: 13 amino acids. The CDR3 region is CAWSSEPEAEQYF. CDR3 nucleotides: TGTGCCTGGTCATCGGAGCCGGAGGCCGAGCAGTACTTC.

The gene calls are TRBV6-5 and TRBJ1-1; D gene uncertain. Germline loops: CDR1 MNHEY, CDR2 SVGAGI. The CDR3 runs to 15 residues. The ends were cut back, 6 bases at V and 2 bases at J, with 16 bases in the middle. In DNA, the CDR3 is TGTGCCAGCAGACTCAGCTATACCGTAAACACTGAAGCTTTCTTT. Protein product: CASRLSYTVNTEAFF.